Listed below are T cell receptor beta chains from one sample, sequenced in a study of blood T cell repertoires in COVID-19. Sequencing used immunoSEQ multiplex PCR; TCRdb keeps in-frame clones, though not all of them. This table holds roughly 130,000 clones, approximately 80% found once. The specimen was peripheral blood. The receptors derive from a man in his sixties or seventies with acute or convalescent COVID-19. The CDR3 runs from the conserved cysteine through the conserved F or W. A D gene is named only where the DNA matches it firmly. A clone size is listed for some rows: how often the clone was seen (once, few, many), or a class if it is expanded.

clone size: NA
CDR3 length: 13
V gene: TRBV27
D gene: NA
J gene: TRBJ2-7
CDR3 DNA: TGTGCCAGCAGTTCAGCCAGGGCGCGCGAGCAGTACTTC
CDR3 protein: CASSSARAREQYF

clone size: NA
CDR3 length: 12
V gene: TRBV6-5
D gene: TRBD1
J gene: TRBJ2-1
CDR3 DNA: TGTGCCAGCAGCTCGGGACAGTTTGAGCAGTTCTTC
CDR3 protein: CASSSGQFEQFF

clone size: NA
CDR3 length: 15
V gene: TRBV7-9
D gene: TRBD1
J gene: TRBJ1-1
CDR3 DNA: TGTGCCAGCAGCCCGCGGACAGGGTCGAACACTGAAGCTTTCTTT
CDR3 protein: CASSPRTGSNTEAFF

clone size: NA
CDR3 length: 17
V gene: TRBV7-9
D gene: TRBD1
J gene: TRBJ1-2
CDR3 DNA: TGTGCCAGCAGCTCTGACAGGGGGCCCAGTAGTAGGGATGGCTACACCTTC
CDR3 protein: CASSSDRGPSSRDGYTF

clone size: few
CDR3 length: 11
V gene: TRBV28
D gene: NA
J gene: TRBJ1-2
CDR3 DNA: TGTGCCAGCAAGTCCATTGGGCCCGCCGCCTTC
CDR3 protein: CASKSIGPAAF

clone size: NA
CDR3 length: 14
V gene: TRBV14
D gene: NA
J gene: TRBJ2-7
CDR3 DNA: TGTGCCAGCAGCCAATCGAGCGGACCAGATAAGCAGTACTTC
CDR3 protein: CASSQSSGPDKQYF

clone size: NA
CDR3 length: 17
V gene: TRBV5-1
D gene: NA
J gene: TRBJ2-2
CDR3 DNA: TGCGCCAGCAGCTTGGGGGGAGTCGCGACGAACACCGGGGAGCTGTTTTTT
CDR3 protein: CASSLGGVATNTGELFF

clone size: NA
CDR3 length: 12
V gene: TRBV1
D gene: NA
J gene: TRBJ2-5
CDR3 DNA: TGCACCAGCAGCCAAGCCTTAGAGACCCAGTACTTC
CDR3 protein: CTSSQALETQYF

clone size: NA
CDR3 length: 20
V gene: TRBV24-1
D gene: TRBD2
J gene: TRBJ2-2
CDR3 DNA: TGTGCCACCAGTGATTTGTTCCCCCCACTAGCGGGGGCGAACACCGGGGAGCTGTTTTTT
CDR3 protein: CATSDLFPPLAGANTGELFF

clone size: NA
CDR3 length: 16
V gene: TRBV29-1
D gene: NA
J gene: TRBJ1-1
CDR3 DNA: TGCAGCGTTGACAAGACCGCGGGGGTCATGAACACTGAAGCTTTCTTT
CDR3 protein: CSVDKTAGVMNTEAFF

clone size: once
CDR3 length: 13
V gene: TRBV10-1
D gene: NA
J gene: TRBJ2-3
CDR3 DNA: TGCGCCAGCACCGCGGGCGGCACAGATACGCAGTATTTT
CDR3 protein: CASTAGGTDTQYF

clone size: few
CDR3 length: 16
V gene: TRBV6-5
D gene: NA
J gene: TRBJ1-1
CDR3 DNA: TGTGCCAGCAGTTACTCGAACAGGGCCGGGAACACTGAAGCTTTCTTT
CDR3 protein: CASSYSNRAGNTEAFF

clone size: NA
CDR3 length: 16
V gene: TRBV19
D gene: NA
J gene: TRBJ1-3
CDR3 DNA: TGTGCCAGTAGTATGTATGGTTCGAGCTCTGGAAACACCATATATTTT
CDR3 protein: CASSMYGSSSGNTIYF

clone size: NA
CDR3 length: 13
V gene: TRBV30
D gene: NA
J gene: TRBJ2-7
CDR3 DNA: TGTGCCTGGAGTGAAACAGGGCCCTCCGAGCAGTACTTC
CDR3 protein: CAWSETGPSEQYF